These 30 T cell receptor beta chains were sequenced from one sample in a study of breast tumors, draining lymph nodes, adjacent tissues. TCRdb redid the calling of the multiplex PCR reads with MiXCR, one entry per CDR3 protein. The sample shows roughly 130,000 distinct CDR3 sequences, 32% of them seen only once. Breast cancer patients provided tissue from their axillary draining lymph nodes. The sequenced material came from axillary lymph node tissue. The receptors were gathered from a female donor with breast cancer. Some clones in this sample may be carry-over from other donors' samples.

This chain links TRBV5-6 with TRBJ2-7, with TRBD2 matching over 7 bases. This CDR3 is 16 amino acids long. The germline CDR1 and CDR2 sequences are SGHDT and YYEEEE. V lost 0 bases, J lost 3 bases, and 9 bases stayed unmatched. CDR3 residues: CASSLGPGTKSYEQYF. CDR3 nucleotide sequence: TGTGCCAGCAGCTTGGGGCCGGGGACTAAAAGCTACGAGCAGTACTTC.

This clonotype appeared a few times. A much larger clonotype is one base distant, so this may be a read error. This sequence joins TRBV6-6 and TRBJ1-4; D uncertain. The germline V gene encodes CDR1 MNHNY and CDR2 SVGAGI (reference sequence). This CDR3 region has 13 residues. The V and J ends lost 5 bases and 7 bases respectively, with 11 bases between them. The CDR3 loop reads CASSRSVGEKLFF. The CDR3 DNA reads TGTGCCAGCAGTCGGTCAGTAGGTGAAAAACTGTTTTTT.

For the CDR3, the DNA is TGTGCCAGCAGCTTAAGCCCGGGACGGATAAATAAACCCTATAATTCACCCCTCCACTTT. Translated, it gives CASSLSPGRINKPYNSPLHF. This chain uses TRBV11-2 with TRBJ1-6; TRBD1 might be the D (5 bases). The V end lost 2 bases, the J end lost 2 bases, and 22 bases lay between the germline ends. The CDR3 contains 20 residues. The V gene's germline CDR1 is SGHAT and CDR2 FQNNGV.

This clonotype showed up many times. The chain carries TRBV25-1 and TRBJ1-4; D gene ambiguous. The CDR3 contains 14 residues. Between the trimmed V and J ends, which lost 2 bases and 6 bases, there was a span of 10 bases. Germline values: CDR1 MGHDK, CDR2 SYGVNS. CDR3 sequence reads: CASSETKGDEKLFF. The CDR3, as DNA: TGTGCCAGCAGTGAAACTAAGGGCGATGAAAAACTGTTTTTT. The full variable domain, with the rest looked up from reference TRBV25-1 and TRBJ1-4, is EADIYQTPRYLVIGTGKKITLECSQTMGHDKMYWYQQDPGMELHLIHYSYGVNSTEKGDLSSESTVSRIRTEHFPLTLESARPSHTSQYLCASSETKGDEKLFFGSGTQLSVL.

This clonotype occurred many times. This may come from a read error, since a much larger clone is one base off. This chain connects TRBV7-2 to TRBJ2-5, with TRBD1 as a possible D gene (6 bases). This CDR3 is built from 15 residues. CDR1 is SGHTA, CDR2 FQGNSA, per germline. The CDR3 DNA reads TGTGCCAGCAGTTCGTCACAGGGTTATTTGGAGACCCAGCACTTC. Translated: CASSSSQGYLETQHF. Full variable domain (outside the CDR3, taken from reference TRBV7-2 and TRBJ2-5): GAGVSQSPSNKVTEKGKDVELRCDPISGHTALYWYRQSLGQGLEFLIYFQGNSAPDKSGLPSDRFSAERTGGSVSTLTIQRTQQEDSAVYLCASSSSQGYLETQHFGPGTRLLVL.

This clonotype was seen many times. A much bigger clone sits one base away, suggesting this may be a read error. This CDR3 is missing its conserved last phenylalanine or tryptophan, likely due to a read error. The J gene is TRBJ1-5, the V gene TRBV29-1; tentatively, D is TRBD1 (5 bases). Germline CDR1 reads SQVTM; CDR2 reads ANQGSEA. The CDR3 extends over 14 amino acids. Trimming stripped 6 bases from V and 6 bases from J, with 18 bases between. The CDR3 nucleotides are TGCAGCGTCTCCTTAGGGGTTATGGGTCAGCCCCAGCATTTG. The encoded protein is CSVSLGVMGQPQHL.

This clonotype was recorded many times. The rearrangement links TRBV9 to TRBJ2-5; tentatively, D is TRBD1 or TRBD2 (6 bases each). The CDR3 covers 14 residues. Germline CDR1 is SGDLS and CDR2 is YYNGEE. Trimming took 4 bases from V and 4 from J, leaving 14 bases between them. CDR3 sequence reads: CASSPLGGRETQYF. For the CDR3, the DNA is TGTGCCAGCAGCCCCCTCGGGGGCCGAGAGACCCAGTACTTC.

The chain employs TRBV5-4 and TRBJ2-3; 7 nucleotides line up with TRBD2. CDR3 length: 15 amino acids. CDR1 SGHNT and CDR2 YYREEE come from the germline V gene (reference sequence). J lost 3 bases, V lost 5 bases, and 9 bases had no gene match. The CDR3 reads CASRPAGTKTDTQYF. The CDR3 nucleotides are TGTGCCAGCAGGCCAGCGGGGACTAAGACAGATACGCAGTATTTT. The full variable domain, its missing parts supplied by reference TRBV5-4 and TRBJ2-3, is ETGVTQSPTHLIKTRGQQVTLRCSSQSGHNTVSWYQQALGQGPQFIFQYYREEENGRGNFPPRFSGLQFPNYSSELNVNALELDDSALYLCASRPAGTKTDTQYFGPGTRLTVL.

At least ten counts were recorded for this clonotype. The chain is built from TRBV5-1 and TRBJ1-6; 7 bases are shared with TRBD1. The germline CDR1 and CDR2 sequences are SGHRS and YFSETQ. The CDR3 is 15 residues long. V trimming: 0 bases; J trimming: 6 bases; junction bases outside the gene matches: 3. Here the CDR3 reads CASSLAGTVNSPLHF. In DNA, the CDR3 is TGCGCCAGCAGCTTGGCTGGGACAGTTAATTCACCCCTCCACTTT.

Details on this clonotype: One end of the junction does not line up with germline, which may come from a read error. The chain recombines TRBV6-5 with TRBJ1-3; the D gene is possibly TRBD1 (5 bases). The CDR3 loop spans 14 amino acids. Germline CDR1 reads MNHEY; CDR2 reads SVGAGI. CDR3 residues: CASSHGTAGATMYF. CDR3 coding DNA: TGTGCCAGCAGTCACGGGACCGCCGGAGCCACCATGTATTTT.

Of note for this clonotype: This may be a read error, as it is one base from a much larger clone. The genes are TRBV7-2 and TRBJ1-4; D remains unclear. The V end was cut by 5 bases, the J end by 7 bases, with 8 bases between. Germline V CDR1 and CDR2: SGHTA, FQGNSA. CDR3 length: 12 residues. CDR3 in amino acids: CASSRSIEKLFF. The CDR3 DNA reads TGTGCCAGCAGCCGGTCCATTGAAAAACTGTTTTTT. Variable domain in full (rest from reference TRBV7-2 and TRBJ1-4): GAGVSQSPSNKVTEKGKDVELRCDPISGHTALYWYRQSLGQGLEFLIYFQGNSAPDKSGLPSDRFSAERTGGSVSTLTIQRTQQEDSAVYLCASSRSIEKLFFGSGTQLSVL.

The chain is built from TRBV30 and TRBJ2-7, with D unclear. Looked up from germline, CDR1 is GTSNPN and CDR2 is SVGIG (reference sequence). V shed 2 bases and J shed 2 bases, with 10 bases lying between them. The CDR3 is made up of 13 amino acids. The CDR3 here is CAWSKDGTYEQYF. CDR3 DNA: TGTGCCTGGAGTAAGGACGGAACCTACGAGCAGTACTTC.

Details on this clonotype: A read error may produce the germline difference seen at one junction end. The V gene is TRBV24-1, the J gene TRBJ2-5; D gene uncertain. The CDR3 length is 11 residues. CDR1 and CDR2 from the germline V gene are KGHDR and SFDVKD. Here the CDR3 DNA reads TGTGTCACCAGTGATTCAGAGACCCAGTACTTC. It yields the protein CVTSDSETQYF.

This clonotype has more than one count but fewer than ten. This chain connects TRBV3-1 to TRBJ1-2; maybe TRBD1 (6 bases). The CDR3 runs to 16 residues. The V gene lost 3 bases and the J gene lost 1 base, with 15 bases spanning the gap. CDR1 and CDR2 (germline): LGHDT, YNNKEL (reference sequence). This CDR3 reads CASSQNLRTDNYGYTF. In nucleotides, the CDR3 is TGTGCCAGCAGCCAGAACCTGAGGACAGATAACTATGGCTACACCTTC.

The table lists this clonotype with many counts. V and J are TRBV25-1 and TRBJ1-2; no clear D gene. The germline V gene has CDR1 MGHDK and CDR2 SYGVNS. The ends were cut back, 1 base at V and 1 base at J, with 13 bases in the middle. The CDR3 sequence is 16 residues long. The CDR3 is CASSEWSLGNNYGYTF. CDR3 nucleotides: TGTGCCAGCAGTGAATGGTCTTTGGGAAATAACTATGGCTACACCTTC.

This rearrangement joins TRBV2 to TRBJ2-7, with D possibly TRBD1 on 5 matching bases. The length of the CDR3 is 12 residues. The V gene lost 7 bases and the J gene lost 0 bases, with 7 bases spanning the gap. Germline loops: CDR1 SNHLY, CDR2 FYNNEI. DNA for the CDR3: TGTGCCAGCACCCAGGGCTCCTACGAGCAGTACTTC. This codes for CASTQGSYEQYF.

This clonotype occurred many times. The chain has TRBV4-2 and TRBJ2-6; D remains ambiguous. Germline CDR1 and CDR2: LGHNA and YNFKEQ. V was shortened by 3 bases and J by 0 bases, with 12 bases between the two germline ends. The CDR3 contains 17 residues. DNA of the CDR3: TGTGCCAGCAGCCAGGATTTAGCTTTCTCTGGGGCCAACGTCCTGACTTTC. Amino acids: CASSQDLAFSGANVLTF.

Ten or more counts support this clonotype. The chain uses TRBV30 and TRBJ2-5, with 8 bases aligning to TRBD1. This CDR3 region has 13 residues. CDR1 is GTSNPN, CDR2 SVGIG, per germline (reference sequence). With V trimmed by 2 bases and J by 5 bases, 4 bases remained unmatched. The CDR3 loop is CAWSSGQVETQYF. The CDR3, as DNA: TGTGCCTGGAGTTCGGGACAGGTGGAGACCCAGTACTTC.

The V gene is TRBV12-5, the J gene TRBJ1-5; a weak D match, TRBD1 (5 bases). CDR1 and CDR2 (germline): LGHNT, FRNRAP. The germline V and J ends were trimmed by 4 bases and 11 bases, with 27 bases remaining between them. This CDR3 spans 17 amino acids. The CDR3, as DNA: TGTGCTAGTGGTTCCCCACCGAGCGGGGGGAAACAAGAGACCCAGCATTTT. Its protein product is CASGSPPSGGKQETQHF.

The CDR3 DNA follows: TGTGCCAGCAGTTCGGTAAGAGCCAGGCTCTCGTCCTACGAGCAGTACTTC. This encodes CASSSVRARLSSYEQYF. This chain joins TRBV5-6 and TRBJ2-7; no firm D call. The germline CDR1 and CDR2 sequences are SGHDT and YYEEEE. V dropped 5 bases and J dropped 1 base, with 22 bases sitting between them. The CDR3 length is 17 residues.

This clonotype was seen repeatedly, ten times or more. The chain uses TRBV15 and TRBJ2-4, with 7 bases matching TRBD2. The CDR3 has 16 amino acids. The V gene's germline CDR1 is LNHNV and CDR2 YYDKDF (reference sequence). V was clipped by 0 bases and J by 4 bases; unmatched bases: 6. The DNA of the CDR3 is TGTGCCACCAGCAGAGACTCTAGCGGAATAAAAAACATTCAGTACTTC. Its protein product is CATSRDSSGIKNIQYF.

This clonotype was detected ten times or more. This rearrangement joins TRBV9 to TRBJ1-2, with unresolved D. CDR1 SGDLS and CDR2 YYNGEE come from the germline V gene. The V end lost 0 bases, the J end lost 2 bases, and 11 bases lay between the germline ends. The CDR3 sequence is 15 residues long. In DNA form, the CDR3 reads TGTGCCAGCAGCGTAGACCAGACCGTCAACTATGGCTACACCTTC. Amino acids: CASSVDQTVNYGYTF. Full variable domain (rest looked up from reference TRBV9 and TRBJ1-2): DSGVTQTPKHLITATGQRVTLRCSPRSGDLSVYWYQQSLDQGLQFLIQYYNGEERAKGNILERFSAQQFPDLHSELNLSSLELGDSALYFCASSVDQTVNYGYTFGSGTRLTVV.

With regard to this clonotype: An end of the junction does not agree with germline; a read error may underlie this. The genes are TRBV20-1 and TRBJ2-5; 7 nucleotides align to TRBD1. The germline gives CDR1 DFQATT, CDR2 SNEGSKA (reference sequence). There are 14 residues in the CDR3. CDR3 in amino acids: CSATRQGGQATQYF. The CDR3 nucleotides read TGCAGTGCCACTCGACAGGGCGGACAAGCGACCCAGTACTTC.

The rearrangement uses TRBV20-1 and TRBJ2-5, with D possibly being TRBD1 (6 bases). Germline lookup yields CDR1 DFQATT and CDR2 SNEGSKA (reference sequence). The CDR3 totals 13 residues. The germline V and J ends were trimmed by 0 bases and 5 bases, with 10 bases remaining between them. CDR3 protein: CSAREGARETQYF. The CDR3 coding sequence is TGCAGTGCTAGAGAGGGGGCGCGGGAGACCCAGTACTTC.

Regarding this clonotype: The CDR3 ends on some other residue instead of the conserved phenylalanine or tryptophan, so this is likely a read error. The chain uses TRBV19 and TRBJ2-5; 10 positions match TRBD1. V trimming: 6 bases; J trimming: 4 bases; junction bases outside the gene matches: 11. CDR3 size: 16 residues. In germline, CDR1 is LNHDA, CDR2 SQIVND (reference sequence). CDR3 sequence (DNA): TGTGCCAGTAGCTACCGAAGACAGGGGGCAGGAGAGACCCAGTACTCC. It codes for CASSYRRQGAGETQYS.

There are many counts of this clonotype. This chain links TRBV6-5 with TRBJ1-4; 12 bases match TRBD1. With 3 bases clipped from V and 7 bases from J, the junction kept 6 bases outside the gene matches. The CDR3 extends over 16 amino acids. The germline gives CDR1 MNHEY, CDR2 SVGAGI. DNA of the CDR3: TGTGCCAGCAGTTATGAGGGGGGACAGGGGGCTGAAAAACTGTTTTTT. Translating it yields CASSYEGGQGAEKLFF.

The table lists this clonotype with a few counts. A read error may explain this, as a much larger clone is one base away. The chain recombines TRBV20-1 with TRBJ2-1; D is unclear. This CDR3 has 12 amino acids. The germline V gene encodes CDR1 DFQATT and CDR2 SNEGSKA (reference sequence). The CDR3: CSAREQINEPFF. The DNA of the CDR3 is TGCAGTGCTAGAGAACAGATCAATGAGCCGTTCTTC.

V is TRBV7-9 and J is TRBJ2-5, with 11 bases that match TRBD2. V lost 4 bases, J lost 5 bases, and 3 bases stayed unmatched. Germline V lookup: CDR1 SEHNR, CDR2 FQNEAQ (reference sequence). The CDR3 contains 14 residues. CDR3 amino acids: CASSSSGGYETQYF. CDR3 DNA: TGTGCCAGCAGCTCTAGCGGGGGGTACGAGACCCAGTACTTC.

About this clonotype itself: Compared with germline, one end of the junction differs, possibly owing to a read error. The CDR3 bases are TGTGCCAGTAGAGAAAGGGGCCTGGGAGGGAGCACAGATACGCAGTGTTTT. It encodes CASRERGLGGSTDTQCF. J is TRBJ2-3 and V is TRBV19, with 7 bases identical to TRBD2. Germline CDR1 reads LNHDA; CDR2 reads SQIVND (reference sequence). The CDR3 spans 17 residues.

The sample holds many counts of this clonotype. The CDR3 protein is CASSAPRDPSTDTQYF. The CDR3 nucleotides read TGTGCCAGTAGTGCCCCCCGGGACCCTAGCACAGATACGCAGTATTTT. This chain joins TRBV19 and TRBJ2-3, with D possibly called TRBD1 or TRBD2 (5 bases each). Trimming pared 5 bases from V and 0 bases from J, leaving 15 bases between. Germline values: CDR1 LNHDA, CDR2 SQIVND (reference sequence). This CDR3 region has 16 residues. The whole variable domain, remainder taken from reference TRBV19 and TRBJ2-3, is DGGITQSPKYLFRKEGQNVTLSCEQNLNHDAMYWYRQDPGQGLRLIYYSQIVNDFQKGDIAEGYSVSREKKESFPLTVTSAQKNPTAFYLCASSAPRDPSTDTQYFGPGTRLTVL.